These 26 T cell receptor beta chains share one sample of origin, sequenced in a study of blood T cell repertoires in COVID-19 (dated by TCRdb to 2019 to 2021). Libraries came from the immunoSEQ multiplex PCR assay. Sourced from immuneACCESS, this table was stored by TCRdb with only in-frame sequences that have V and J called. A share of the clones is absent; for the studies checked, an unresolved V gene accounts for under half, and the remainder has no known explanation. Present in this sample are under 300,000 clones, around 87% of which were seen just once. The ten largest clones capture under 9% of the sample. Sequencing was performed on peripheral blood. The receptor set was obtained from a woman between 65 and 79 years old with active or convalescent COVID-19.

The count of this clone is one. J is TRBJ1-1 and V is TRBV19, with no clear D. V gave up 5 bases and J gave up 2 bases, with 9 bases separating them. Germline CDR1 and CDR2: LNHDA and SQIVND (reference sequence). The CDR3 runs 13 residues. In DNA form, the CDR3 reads TGTGCCAGTAGTGCGGGATTTAACACTGAAGCTTTCTTT. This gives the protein CASSAGFNTEAFF.

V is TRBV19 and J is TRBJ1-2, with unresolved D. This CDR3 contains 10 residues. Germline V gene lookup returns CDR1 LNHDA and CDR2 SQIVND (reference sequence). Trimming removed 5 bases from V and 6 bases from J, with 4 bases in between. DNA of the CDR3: TGTGCCAGTAGTGCGGATGGCTACACCTTC. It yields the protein CASSADGYTF.

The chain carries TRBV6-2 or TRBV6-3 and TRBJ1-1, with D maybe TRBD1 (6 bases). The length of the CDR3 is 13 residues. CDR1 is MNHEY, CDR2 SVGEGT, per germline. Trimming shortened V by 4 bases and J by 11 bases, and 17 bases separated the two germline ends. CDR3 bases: TGTGCCAGCAGTTCCTGGGACACCCCTGGGGCTTTCTTT. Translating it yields CASSSWDTPGAFF.

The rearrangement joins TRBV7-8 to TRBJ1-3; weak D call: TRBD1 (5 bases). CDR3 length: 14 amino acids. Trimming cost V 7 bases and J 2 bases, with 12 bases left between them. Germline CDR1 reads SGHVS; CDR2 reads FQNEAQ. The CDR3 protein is CASTLGGAGNTIYF. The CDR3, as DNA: TGTGCCAGCACCCTGGGGGGGGCTGGAAACACCATATATTTT.

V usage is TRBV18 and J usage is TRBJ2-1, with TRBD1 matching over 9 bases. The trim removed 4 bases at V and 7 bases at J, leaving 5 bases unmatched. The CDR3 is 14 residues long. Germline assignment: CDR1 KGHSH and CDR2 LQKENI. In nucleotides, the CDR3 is TGTGCCAGCTCACGGGACAGGGAAAGAAATGAGCAGTTCTTC. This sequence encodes CASSRDRERNEQFF.

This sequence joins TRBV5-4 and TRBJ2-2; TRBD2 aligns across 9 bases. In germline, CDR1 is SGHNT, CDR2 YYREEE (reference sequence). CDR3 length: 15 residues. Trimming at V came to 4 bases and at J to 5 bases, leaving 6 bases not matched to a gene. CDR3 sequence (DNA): TGTGCCAGCAGCACCGGGACTAGCAGGACCGGGGAGCTGTTTTTT. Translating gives CASSTGTSRTGELFF.

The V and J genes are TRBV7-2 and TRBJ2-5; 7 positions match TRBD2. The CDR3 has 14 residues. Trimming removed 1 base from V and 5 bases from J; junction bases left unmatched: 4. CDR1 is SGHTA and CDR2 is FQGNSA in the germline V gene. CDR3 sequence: CASSLGLARETQYF. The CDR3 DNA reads TGTGCCAGCAGCTTAGGACTAGCACGGGAGACCCAGTACTTC.

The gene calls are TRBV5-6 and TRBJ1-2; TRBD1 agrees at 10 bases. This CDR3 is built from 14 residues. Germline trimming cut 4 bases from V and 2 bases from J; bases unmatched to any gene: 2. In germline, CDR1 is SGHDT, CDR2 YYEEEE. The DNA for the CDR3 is TGTGCCAGCAGCCCGGGACAGGGGAACTATGGCTACACCTTC. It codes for CASSPGQGNYGYTF.

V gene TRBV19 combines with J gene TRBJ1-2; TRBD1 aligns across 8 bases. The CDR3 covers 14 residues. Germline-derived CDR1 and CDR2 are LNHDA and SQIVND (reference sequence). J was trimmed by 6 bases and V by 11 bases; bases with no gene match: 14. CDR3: CAANIRTGSDGYTF. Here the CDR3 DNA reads TGTGCCGCGAACATCAGGACAGGGTCGGATGGCTACACCTTC.

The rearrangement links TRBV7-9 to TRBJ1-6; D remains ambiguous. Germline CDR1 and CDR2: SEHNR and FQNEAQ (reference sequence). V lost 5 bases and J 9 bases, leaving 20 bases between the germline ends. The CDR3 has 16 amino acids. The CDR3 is CASSRIPMSPSSPLHF. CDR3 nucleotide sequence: TGTGCCAGCAGCCGTATCCCAATGAGTCCTAGTTCACCCCTCCACTTT.

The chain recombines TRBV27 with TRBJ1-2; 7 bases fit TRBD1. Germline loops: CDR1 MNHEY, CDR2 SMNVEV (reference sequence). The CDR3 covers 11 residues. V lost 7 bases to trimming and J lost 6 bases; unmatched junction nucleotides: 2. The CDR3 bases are TGTGCCAGCAAACAGGGGAATGGCTACACCTTC. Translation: CASKQGNGYTF.

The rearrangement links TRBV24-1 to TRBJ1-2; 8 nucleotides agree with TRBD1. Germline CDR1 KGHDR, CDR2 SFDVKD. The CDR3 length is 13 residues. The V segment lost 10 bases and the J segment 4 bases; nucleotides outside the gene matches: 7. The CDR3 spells CATGDRSGYGYTF. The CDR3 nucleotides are TGTGCCACAGGGGACAGGTCGGGCTATGGCTACACCTTC.

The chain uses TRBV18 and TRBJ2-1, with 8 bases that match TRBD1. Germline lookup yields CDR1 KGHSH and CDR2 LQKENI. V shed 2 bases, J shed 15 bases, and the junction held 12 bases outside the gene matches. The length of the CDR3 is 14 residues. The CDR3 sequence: CASSPSRDRNGRFF. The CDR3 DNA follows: TGTGCCAGCTCACCAAGCCGGGACAGGAATGGTCGGTTCTTC.

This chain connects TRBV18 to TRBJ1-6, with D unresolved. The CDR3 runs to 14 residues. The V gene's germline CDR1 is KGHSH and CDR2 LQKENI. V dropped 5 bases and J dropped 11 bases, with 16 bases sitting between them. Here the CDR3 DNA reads TGTGCCAGCTCAACTACCTCGAGGGAGACACCCCTCCACTTT. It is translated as CASSTTSRETPLHF.

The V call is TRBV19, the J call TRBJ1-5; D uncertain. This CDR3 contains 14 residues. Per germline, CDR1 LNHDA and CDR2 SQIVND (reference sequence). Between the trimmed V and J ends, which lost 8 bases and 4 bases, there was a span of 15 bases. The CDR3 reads CASSSGVLNQPQHF. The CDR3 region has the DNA TGTGCCAGTTCGTCGGGAGTTTTAAATCAGCCCCAGCATTTT.

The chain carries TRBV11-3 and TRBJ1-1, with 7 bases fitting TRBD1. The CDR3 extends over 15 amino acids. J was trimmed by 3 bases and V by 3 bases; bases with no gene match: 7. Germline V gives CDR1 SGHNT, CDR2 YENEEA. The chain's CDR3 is CASSFATGRDTEAFF. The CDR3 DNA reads TGTGCCAGCAGCTTCGCGACAGGGCGAGACACTGAAGCTTTCTTT.

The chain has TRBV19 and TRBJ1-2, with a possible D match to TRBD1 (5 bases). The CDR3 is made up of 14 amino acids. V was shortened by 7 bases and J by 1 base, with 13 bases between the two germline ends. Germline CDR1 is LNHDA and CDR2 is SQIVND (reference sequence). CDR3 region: CASIGGEVNYGYTF. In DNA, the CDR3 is TGTGCCAGTATTGGAGGGGAGGTTAACTATGGCTACACCTTC.

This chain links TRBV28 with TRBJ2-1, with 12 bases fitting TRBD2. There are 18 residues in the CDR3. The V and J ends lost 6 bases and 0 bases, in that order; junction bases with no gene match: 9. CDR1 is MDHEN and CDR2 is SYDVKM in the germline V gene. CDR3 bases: TGTGCCAGCAGCCCCCCTAGCGGGGGGGTCCGCTCCTACAATGAGCAGTTCTTC. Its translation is CASSPPSGGVRSYNEQFF.

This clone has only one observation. CDR3 sequence reads: CASSSGPSNEEQYF. The CDR3 nucleotides are TGTGCCAGCAGTTCGGGTCCTTCCAATGAAGAGCAGTACTTC. This chain uses TRBV7-9 with TRBJ2-7, with D uncertain. Germline V gene lookup returns CDR1 SEHNR and CDR2 FQNEAQ (reference sequence). The CDR3 extends over 14 amino acids. Deletions cut 6 bases from V and 7 bases from J, with 19 bases between.

Here the CDR3 DNA reads TGTGCCGCCCAGGGGGCAGCTAATGAAAAACTGTTTTTT. This gives the protein CAAQGAANEKLFF. The genes are TRBV10-3 and TRBJ1-4; 8 bases map to TRBD1. The J segment lost 3 bases and the V segment lost 11 bases, leaving 5 bases of the junction unmatched. Germline V CDR1 and CDR2: ENHRY, SYGVKD. The CDR3 spans 13 residues.

The CDR3 region has the DNA TGCGCCAGCAGTGCCGGGACAGTAAATTCACCCCTCCACTTT. Protein product: CASSAGTVNSPLHF. V is TRBV10-2 and J is TRBJ1-6; 7 positions agree with TRBD1. Unmatched junction bases numbered 4, after V lost 4 bases and J lost 7 bases. Germline V CDR1 and CDR2: WSHSY, SAAADI. The CDR3 has 14 residues.

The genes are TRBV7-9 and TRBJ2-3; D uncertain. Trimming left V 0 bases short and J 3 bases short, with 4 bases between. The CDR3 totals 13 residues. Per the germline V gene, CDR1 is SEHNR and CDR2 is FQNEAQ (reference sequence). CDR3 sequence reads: CASSLAATDTQYF. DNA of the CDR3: TGTGCCAGCAGCTTAGCAGCTACAGATACGCAGTATTTT.

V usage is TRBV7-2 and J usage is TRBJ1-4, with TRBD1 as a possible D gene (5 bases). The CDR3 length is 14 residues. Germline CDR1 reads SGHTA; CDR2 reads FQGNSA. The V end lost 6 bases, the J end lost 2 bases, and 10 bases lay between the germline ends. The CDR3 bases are TGTGCCAGCAGACCAGGGAATACTAATGAAAAACTGTTTTTT. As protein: CASRPGNTNEKLFF.

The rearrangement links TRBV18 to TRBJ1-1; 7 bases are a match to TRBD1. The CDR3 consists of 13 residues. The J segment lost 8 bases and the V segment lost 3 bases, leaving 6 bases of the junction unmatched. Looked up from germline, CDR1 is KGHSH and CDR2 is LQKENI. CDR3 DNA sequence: TGTGCCAGCTCACCCTCGGACAGGAGCGAAGCTTTCTTT. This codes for CASSPSDRSEAFF.

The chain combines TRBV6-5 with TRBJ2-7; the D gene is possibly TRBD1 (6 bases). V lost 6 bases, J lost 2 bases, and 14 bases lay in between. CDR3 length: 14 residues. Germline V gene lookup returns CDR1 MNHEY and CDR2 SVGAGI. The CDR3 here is CASRTDRRTYEQYF. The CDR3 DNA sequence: TGTGCCAGCAGGACCGACAGGAGAACCTACGAGCAGTACTTC.

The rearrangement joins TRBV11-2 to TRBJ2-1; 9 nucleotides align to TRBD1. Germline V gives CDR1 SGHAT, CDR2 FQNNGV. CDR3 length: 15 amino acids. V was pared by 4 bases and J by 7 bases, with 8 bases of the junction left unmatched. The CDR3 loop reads CASSWSGTGLNEQFF. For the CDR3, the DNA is TGTGCCAGCAGCTGGTCCGGGACAGGGCTGAATGAGCAGTTCTTC.